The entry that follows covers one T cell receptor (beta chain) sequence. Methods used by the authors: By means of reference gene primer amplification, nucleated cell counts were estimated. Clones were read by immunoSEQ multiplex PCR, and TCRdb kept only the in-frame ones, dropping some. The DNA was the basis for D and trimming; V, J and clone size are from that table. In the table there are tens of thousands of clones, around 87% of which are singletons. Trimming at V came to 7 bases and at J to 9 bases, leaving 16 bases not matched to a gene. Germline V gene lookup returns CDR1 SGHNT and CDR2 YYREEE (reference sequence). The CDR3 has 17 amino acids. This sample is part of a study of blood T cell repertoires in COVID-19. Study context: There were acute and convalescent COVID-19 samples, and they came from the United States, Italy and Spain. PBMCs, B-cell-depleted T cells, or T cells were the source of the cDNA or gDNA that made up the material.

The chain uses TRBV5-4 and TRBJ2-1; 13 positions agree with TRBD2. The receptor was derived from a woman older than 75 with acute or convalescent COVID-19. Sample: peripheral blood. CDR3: CASFPKSRLAGGGEQFF. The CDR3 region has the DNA TGTGCCAGCTTTCCCAAATCGAGACTAGCGGGAGGTGGTGAGCAGTTCTTC.